This record looks at one TCR beta chain sequence and its context. Its target is not known. These data originate in a study of shared clonotypes between healthy human individuals. CD45RO-negative CD8 cells positively selected for CCR7 made up the naive population, which excluded terminally differentiated effector memory CD45RA+ cells. Findings and limits, study-wide: Across subsets, estimated richness was generally greater for naive than for memory populations.

The table came from immunoSEQ multiplex PCR; TCRdb's copy has only in-frame clones and leaves some out. The data contain about 590,000 clones, around 95% of them singletons. Per the germline V gene, CDR1 is SNHLY and CDR2 is FYNNEI. Trimming at V came to 5 bases and at J to 3 bases, leaving 5 bases not matched to a gene. The CDR3 contains 14 residues. This rearrangement joins TRBV2 to TRBJ2-7; 9 bases are shared with TRBD1. The sequence was obtained from a woman younger than 45 in good health. The source material was naive CD8+ T cells sorted from blood. The CDR3 region is CASSFDRGFYEQYF. The CDR3 nucleotides are TGTGCCAGCAGTTTTGACAGGGGGTTCTACGAGCAGTACTTC.